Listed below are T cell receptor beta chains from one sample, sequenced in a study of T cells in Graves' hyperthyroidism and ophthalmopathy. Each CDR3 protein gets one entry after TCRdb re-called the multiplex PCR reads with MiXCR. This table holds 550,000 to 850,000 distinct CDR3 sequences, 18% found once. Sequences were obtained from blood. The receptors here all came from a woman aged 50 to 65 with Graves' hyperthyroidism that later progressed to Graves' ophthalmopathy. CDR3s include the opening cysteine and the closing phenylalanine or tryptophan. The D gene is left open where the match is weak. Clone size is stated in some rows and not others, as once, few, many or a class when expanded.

TGCAGCGTTGAATCGGGGGCAGGGGCCGGGGAGCTGTTTTTT,CSVESGAGAGELFF,TRBV29-1,-,TRBJ2-2,once
TGTGCCAGCAGCTTAGGGACCGGAACAAAGAGAATCCGGGAGCTGTTTTTT,CASSLGTGTKRIRELFF,TRBV7-6,-,TRBJ2-2,many
TGCGCCAGCAGCCAAGATCTGACGGAGGGACCCACTGAAGCTTTCTTT,CASSQDLTEGPTEAFF,TRBV4-1,-,TRBJ1-1,few
TGTGCCAGCAGCCAAGAGGGCAGGGACAATCAGCCCCAGCATTTT,CASSQEGRDNQPQHF,TRBV3-1,-,TRBJ1-5,many
TGTGCCAGCAGCTTATATGAGGGCTTAGAGGAAAAACTGTTTTTT,CASSLYEGLEEKLFF,TRBV7-2,-,TRBJ1-4,few
TGTGCCAGCAGCTACCCGACAGGGAAGGGGACAGATACGCAGTATTTT,CASSYPTGKGTDTQYF,TRBV6-1,TRBD1,TRBJ2-3,many
TGTGCCACCCAGGGGACAGCCCATAACAATGAGCAGTTCTTC,CATQGTAHNNEQFF,TRBV6-2/TRBV6-3,TRBD1,TRBJ2-1,few
TGTGCCAGCAGCGTAGAGGGGGGGGGATTGGACTATGGCTACACCTTC,CASSVEGGGLDYGYTF,TRBV9,-,TRBJ1-2,-
TGCGCCAGCAGTGAGTTGCTAGCGGGCGAGCAGTACTTC,CASSELLAGEQYF,TRBV10-1,TRBD2,TRBJ2-7,few
TGTGCCAGCAGACTAACCGCTAGCCGACAGGGAGGGTCCTACAATGAGCAGTTCTTC,CASRLTASRQGGSYNEQFF,TRBV12-3/TRBV12-4,-,TRBJ2-1,many
TGCGCCAGCAGCCAACCTCCGCCGGGACAGGGGGCTCTGGTCTATGGCTACACCTTC,CASSQPPPGQGALVYGYTF,TRBV4-1,TRBD1,TRBJ1-2,many
TGTGCCAGCAGTTTGCATTTAAACATTCAGTACTTC,CASSLHLNIQYF,TRBV12-3/TRBV12-4,-,TRBJ2-4,once
TGCAGTGCTAGACCGGGACAGGGTAGGGGCGGGGAGCTGTTTTTT,CSARPGQGRGGELFF,TRBV20-1,TRBD1,TRBJ2-2,-
TGTGCCAGCAGTTTAGCACAGCAATCCTACAATGAGCAGTTCTTC,CASSLAQQSYNEQFF,TRBV12-3/TRBV12-4,-,TRBJ2-1,few
TGTGCCAGCAGCAGCGGACAGTATAGCAATCAGCCCCAGCATTTT,CASSSGQYSNQPQHF,TRBV9,-,TRBJ1-5,few
TGTGCCAGCAGCCAGGCGTTGCCCTACAATGAGCAGTTCTTC,CASSQALPYNEQFF,TRBV3-1,-,TRBJ2-1,-
TGTGCCAGCAGGCTAGCCGGGACAAACGTCGAAAAACTGTTTTTT,CASRLAGTNVEKLFF,TRBV27,-,TRBJ1-4,-
TGCAGTGCTACATCTTCGGGGGCTACGACGCCCCAGCATTTT,CSATSSGATTPQHF,TRBV20-1,-,TRBJ1-5,many
TGTGCCAGCAGCTTAGAGGACAGGGGGCCCAATGAGCAGTTCTTC,CASSLEDRGPNEQFF,TRBV7-9,TRBD1,TRBJ2-1,-
TGTGCCAGCAGCTTCGTATCTCTGGCAAACTATAGCAATCAGCCCCAGCATTTT,CASSFVSLANYSNQPQHF,TRBV7-3,-,TRBJ1-5,-
TGTGCCAGCAGCGGAAGGACTAGCGGGGAGCGAGAGACCCAGTACTTC,CASSGRTSGERETQYF,TRBV2,TRBD2,TRBJ2-5,many
TGTGCTAGTCAAGCGGGGGAGCAAGAGACCCAGTACTTC,CASQAGEQETQYF,TRBV7-7,TRBD2,TRBJ2-5,few
TGTGCCAGCAGCTTAGGCCAGGGGGCGGACACAGATACGCAGTATTTT,CASSLGQGADTDTQYF,TRBV11-3,TRBD1,TRBJ2-3,few
TGTGCCAGCAGCCCCCTTCGCGGGACAGGGAGCCATGGCTACACCTTC,CASSPLRGTGSHGYTF,TRBV3-1,TRBD1,TRBJ1-2,few
TGTGCCAACCTCGACAGACTCAATGAAAAACTGTTTTTT,CANLDRLNEKLFF,TRBV2,-,TRBJ1-4,-
TGTGCCAGCAGTTTCACAGGGGTCCGGTACGAGCAGTACTTC,CASSFTGVRYEQYF,TRBV12-3/TRBV12-4,TRBD1,TRBJ2-7,many
TGTGCCAGCAGTAGTGGGGACCGCTCATCGGGTGAAAAACTGTTTTTT,CASSSGDRSSGEKLFF,TRBV6-1,-,TRBJ1-4,few
TGTGCCACCAAGGATGGACAGGGGCCAGATACGCAGTATTTT,CATKDGQGPDTQYF,TRBV27,TRBD1,TRBJ2-3,-
TGTGCCAGCAGCCCGGGACAGGGGGCGGTCGAGCAGTTCTTC,CASSPGQGAVEQFF,TRBV6-1,TRBD1,TRBJ2-1,few
TGTGCCAGCAGCTTAGCGGGGGGTCGTCGCAATGAGCAGTTCTTC,CASSLAGGRRNEQFF,TRBV7-2,-,TRBJ2-1,many
TGCAGCGTTGAAGGACCCCGCGGTGACACGCAGTATTTT,CSVEGPRGDTQYF,TRBV29-1,-,TRBJ2-3,-
TGTGCCAGCAGACAACAGATTACCAATGGCTACACCTTC,CASRQQITNGYTF,TRBV6-1,-,TRBJ1-2,few
TGTGCCAGCAGGATGAGGGGATCCTGGGCAGATACGCAGTATTTT,CASRMRGSWADTQYF,TRBV27,-,TRBJ2-3,-
TGCAGTGCTAGTCGAACTAATGAAAAACTGTTTTTT,CSASRTNEKLFF,TRBV20-1,-,TRBJ1-4,few
TGTGCCATCAGTGAGGGGGCATCCGACACTGAAGCTTTCTTT,CAISEGASDTEAFF,TRBV10-3,-,TRBJ1-1,-
TGTGCCAGCGGAATAGGACAGGGTCGAGAGACCCAGTACTTC,CASGIGQGRETQYF,TRBV11-1,TRBD1,TRBJ2-5,-
TGTGCCAGCAGCTTCGACGGGGGGGCCGCAGATACGCAGTATTTT,CASSFDGGAADTQYF,TRBV6-1,TRBD2,TRBJ2-3,-
TGTGCCAGCAGTTACGTAACACCTTTCACTGAAGCTTTCTTT,CASSYVTPFTEAFF,TRBV6-5,-,TRBJ1-1,-
TGCGCCAGCAGTGGGCCTCGTGGGTCCTACAATGAGCAGTTCTTC,CASSGPRGSYNEQFF,TRBV4-1,-,TRBJ2-1,few
TGTGCCACCTTTCAGACTAGCGGGGGGGCCTACAATGAGCAGTTCTTC,CATFQTSGGAYNEQFF,TRBV10-3,TRBD2,TRBJ2-1,-
TGTGCCAGCAGCGCCGGCAGGGCCTACGAGCAGTACTTC,CASSAGRAYEQYF,TRBV11-2,-,TRBJ2-7,many
TGCAGTGCTAGAGTCAGCCGGGAGGAATACACCGGGGAGCTGTTTTTT,CSARVSREEYTGELFF,TRBV20-1,TRBD2,TRBJ2-2,few